The 31 T cell receptor beta chains below come from one sample, sequenced in a study of cytotoxic CD8 clonotypes in ibrutinib-treated CLL. Using immunoSEQ multiplex PCR, the repertoire was profiled, and TCRdb retains in-frame clones only, with some absent. The sample has over 250,000 clones, roughly four fifths seen once. This sample comprised PBMCs, obtained at disease progression, from a patient treated with ibrutinib. Receptor source: a human donor with chronic lymphocytic leukemia.

A single count supports this clone. The rearrangement uses TRBV27 and TRBJ2-7; no reliable D call. Germline V gives CDR1 MNHEY, CDR2 SMNVEV (reference sequence). The V end was cut by 6 bases, the J end by 0 bases, with 12 bases between. CDR3 length: 14 residues. DNA for the CDR3: TGTGCCAGCAGACCACATATAGGCTCCTACGAGCAGTACTTC. This encodes CASRPHIGSYEQYF.

The J gene is TRBJ1-1, the V gene TRBV5-6; D gene unclear. The germline V gene encodes CDR1 SGHDT and CDR2 YYEEEE. This CDR3 comprises 16 residues. V was shortened by 1 base and J by 0 bases, with 13 bases between the two germline ends. CDR3 sequence: CASSLLRKLMNTEAFF. CDR3 sequence (DNA): TGTGCCAGCAGCTTGCTACGCAAACTCATGAACACTGAAGCTTTCTTT.

This rearrangement joins TRBV9 to TRBJ1-2, with TRBD1 as a possible D gene (6 bases). The CDR3 is 12 amino acids. Germline CDR1 SGDLS, CDR2 YYNGEE. Trimming took 7 bases from V and 8 from J, leaving 15 bases between them. Here the CDR3 DNA reads TGTGCCAGCGGACAGACAGTCAAAGGCTACACCTTC. It is translated as CASGQTVKGYTF.

The chain is built from TRBV10-3 and TRBJ2-4, with D perhaps TRBD1 (5 bases). Germline V gene data show CDR1 as ENHRY and CDR2 as SYGVKD. V shed 3 bases and J shed 1 base, with 16 bases lying between them. CDR3 length: 17 amino acids. CDR3 DNA sequence: TGTGCCATCAGTGAAGAATCAGGGATTTGGGCCAAAAACATTCAGTACTTC. As protein: CAISEESGIWAKNIQYF.

This clone was seen only a few times. This chain connects TRBV27 to TRBJ2-1, with a possible D match to TRBD2 (6 bases). The V gene's germline CDR1 is MNHEY and CDR2 SMNVEV (reference sequence). The length of the CDR3 is 14 residues. V was shortened by 1 base and J by 5 bases, with 9 bases between the two germline ends. CDR3 in amino acids: CASSLLGGDNEQFF. CDR3 DNA sequence: TGTGCCAGCAGTTTATTGGGGGGAGACAATGAGCAGTTCTTC.

The chain combines TRBV9 with TRBJ1-6; possibly TRBD1 for D (5 bases). V lost 0 bases to trimming and J lost 10 bases, with 11 bases between them. Per the germline V gene, CDR1 is SGDLS and CDR2 is YYNGEE. The CDR3 extends over 14 amino acids. The CDR3 is CASSVGGAPSPLHF. The CDR3 nucleotides are TGTGCCAGCAGCGTAGGAGGGGCACCATCACCCCTCCACTTT. Full variable domain (outside the CDR3, taken from reference TRBV9 and TRBJ1-6): DSGVTQTPKHLITATGQRVTLRCSPRSGDLSVYWYQQSLDQGLQFLIQYYNGEERAKGNILERFSAQQFPDLHSELNLSSLELGDSALYFCASSVGGAPSPLHFGNGTRLTVT.

This clone was seen only once. The chain recombines TRBV6-5 with TRBJ1-2; maybe TRBD1 (5 bases). The CDR3 covers 16 residues. The V and J ends lost 0 bases and 8 bases respectively, with 19 bases between them. Germline assignment: CDR1 MNHEY and CDR2 SVGAGI. The CDR3 spells CASSYSRGSLGYGYTF. As DNA, the CDR3 is TGTGCCAGCAGTTACTCGAGGGGTAGTCTGGGGTACGGCTACACCTTC.

This clone was observed a handful of times. In DNA, the CDR3 is TGTGCCAGCAGCTTGGGGCCGGACCCCAATTCACCCCTCCACTTT. Amino acid sequence: CASSLGPDPNSPLHF. The J gene is TRBJ1-6, the V gene TRBV5-4, with unresolved D. V lost 0 bases to trimming and J lost 7 bases, with 11 bases between them. This CDR3 region has 15 residues. Germline CDR1 SGHNT, CDR2 YYREEE (reference sequence).

The chain links TRBV6-5 to TRBJ2-3; 7 bases fit TRBD1. The CDR3 has 16 amino acids. V was pared by 3 bases and J by 6 bases, with 12 bases of the junction left unmatched. CDR1 is MNHEY and CDR2 is SVGAGI in the germline V gene. CDR3 coding DNA: TGTGCCAGCAGTTATTCCGGGACAGCTGTGACGGATACGCAGTATTTT. Translation gives CASSYSGTAVTDTQYF.

This clone was detected only a few times. The chain combines TRBV5-1 with TRBJ2-6; 8 positions agree with TRBD1. With V trimmed by 8 bases and J by 1 base, 5 bases remained unmatched. The CDR3 covers 15 residues. Germline V gene sequence: CDR1 SGHRS, CDR2 YFSETQ. The CDR3 spells CASRTGWSGANVLTF. The CDR3 nucleotides read TGCGCCAGTCGGACAGGGTGGTCTGGGGCCAACGTCCTGACTTTC.

This chain links TRBV4-1 with TRBJ2-3, with a weak D call TRBD2 (5 bases). Trimming removed 0 bases at V and 2 bases at J, with 15 bases between. From germline, CDR1 is MGHRA and CDR2 YSYEKL. The CDR3 totals 17 residues. CDR3 sequence (DNA): TGCGCCAGCAGCCAAGAGGCCGGAAGCGGATCCACAGATACGCAGTATTTT. Translating it yields CASSQEAGSGSTDTQYF.

This chain uses TRBV11-2 with TRBJ2-1; unclear D gene. Germline V gene data show CDR1 as SGHAT and CDR2 as FQNNGV. The CDR3 is 16 amino acids. The V and J ends lost 1 base and 0 bases respectively, with 10 bases between them. The CDR3 DNA reads as TGTGCCAGCAGCTTAGCGGGTTCGAGCTCCTACAATGAGCAGTTCTTC. As protein: CASSLAGSSSYNEQFF.

V is TRBV18 and J is TRBJ1-1; perhaps TRBD1 as D (6 bases). Trimming removed 5 bases from V and 4 bases from J, with 8 bases in between. From germline, CDR1 is KGHSH and CDR2 LQKENI. This CDR3 has 12 residues. The CDR3: CASSEQGTEAFF. The CDR3 DNA reads TGTGCCAGCTCAGAACAGGGCACTGAAGCTTTCTTT.

The chain is built from TRBV28 and TRBJ2-3, with 7 bases that match TRBD1. The CDR3 spans 17 residues. Germline V gives CDR1 MDHEN, CDR2 SYDVKM. V lost 4 bases, J lost 2 bases, and 12 bases stayed unmatched. CDR3 sequence (DNA): TGTGCCAGCAGTTACACACATCTAGGACAGGACACAGATACGCAGTATTTT. It yields the protein CASSYTHLGQDTDTQYF.

The V call is TRBV5-1, the J call TRBJ2-7; possibly TRBD1 for D (5 bases). The CDR3 loop spans 15 amino acids. V lost 1 base, J lost 3 bases, and 14 bases lay in between. Looked up from germline, CDR1 is SGHRS and CDR2 is YFSETQ. CDR3 protein: CASSLFTGHLYEQYF. The CDR3 DNA sequence: TGCGCCAGCAGCTTGTTTACAGGACACCTCTACGAGCAGTACTTC.

This sequence joins TRBV7-9 and TRBJ2-2; TRBD1 is a possible D gene (6 bases). The CDR3 runs to 16 residues. Trimming pared 5 bases from V and 1 base from J, leaving 14 bases between. Germline CDR1 is SEHNR and CDR2 is FQNEAQ (reference sequence). Here the CDR3 DNA reads TGTGCCAGCAGCACCACAGGGAAAGGGAACACCGGGGAGCTGTTTTTT. It specifies CASSTTGKGNTGELFF.

The J gene is TRBJ2-7, the V gene TRBV19; D remains ambiguous. Trimming left V 1 base short and J 2 bases short, with 6 bases between. Germline V gives CDR1 LNHDA, CDR2 SQIVND (reference sequence). The CDR3 is 13 amino acids. The CDR3 sequence is CASSIGRAYEQYF. The DNA for the CDR3 is TGTGCCAGTAGTATAGGCAGAGCCTACGAGCAGTACTTC.

The gene calls are TRBV28 and TRBJ2-3, with 10 nucleotides matching TRBD2. V was clipped by 5 bases and J by 3 bases; unmatched bases: 5. The germline V gene has CDR1 MDHEN and CDR2 SYDVKM. There are 15 residues in the CDR3. The CDR3 reads CASSPYSGRTDTQYF. The CDR3 DNA reads as TGTGCCAGCAGTCCATATAGCGGGAGGACAGATACGCAGTATTTT.

The chain has TRBV13 and TRBJ1-1; maybe TRBD1 (5 bases). Trimming stripped 3 bases from V and 5 bases from J, with 13 bases between. Germline assignment: CDR1 PRHDT and CDR2 FYEKMQ (reference sequence). The CDR3 totals 14 residues. CDR3 bases: TGTGCCAGCAGCTTTTACCAGGGCGGAACTGAAGCTTTCTTT. Translation: CASSFYQGGTEAFF.

CDR3 DNA: TGCAGCGTTGTGTGGGGGAGTGCGGAGACCCAGTACTTC. It specifies CSVVWGSAETQYF. The chain combines TRBV29-1 with TRBJ2-5; D is possibly TRBD1 or TRBD2 (5 bases each). The CDR3 extends over 13 amino acids. Germline lookup yields CDR1 SQVTM and CDR2 ANQGSEA. The V and J ends lost 4 bases and 5 bases respectively, with 14 bases between them.

The rearrangement links TRBV5-1 to TRBJ2-5; tentatively, D is TRBD1 or TRBD2 (5 bases each). This CDR3 contains 14 residues. In germline, CDR1 is SGHRS, CDR2 YFSETQ. V lost 3 bases to trimming and J lost 1 base, with 10 bases between them. Written as DNA, the CDR3 is TGCGCCAGCAGCTCTCGGGACGGCCAAGAGACCCAGTACTTC. It encodes CASSSRDGQETQYF.

This chain uses TRBV7-3 with TRBJ1-5; 7 bases agree with TRBD1. CDR1 is SGHTA, CDR2 FQGTGA, per germline. The CDR3 consists of 16 residues. J lost 5 bases, V lost 1 base, and 8 bases had no gene match. CDR3 residues: CASSLKKTGLYQPQHF. CDR3 coding DNA: TGTGCCAGCAGCTTAAAAAAGACAGGGCTTTATCAGCCCCAGCATTTT.

V gene TRBV19 combines with J gene TRBJ1-5; 7 bases match TRBD1. Looked up from germline, CDR1 is LNHDA and CDR2 is SQIVND (reference sequence). V lost 11 bases to trimming and J lost 6 bases; unmatched junction nucleotides: 10. The CDR3 extends over 13 amino acids. The CDR3, as DNA: TGTGCCTGCCATGTGGCAGGGGGTCAGCCCCAGCATTTT. Translated, it gives CACHVAGGQPQHF.

The chain combines TRBV13 with TRBJ1-2; 8 positions match TRBD1. The CDR3 length is 13 residues. V dropped 5 bases and J dropped 8; count of bases not matched to a gene: 7. Germline lookup yields CDR1 PRHDT and CDR2 FYEKMQ (reference sequence). The CDR3 loop is CASSQGQGYGYTF. The CDR3 DNA reads as TGTGCCAGCAGCCAAGGACAGGGTTACGGCTACACCTTC.

DNA of the CDR3: TGTGCCAGCAGCTTGACAGGGGGTGGAAACACCATATATTTT. Translated: CASSLTGGGNTIYF. This sequence joins TRBV5-6 and TRBJ1-3, with TRBD1 identical over 8 bases. The CDR3 length is 14 residues. The J segment lost 3 bases and the V segment lost 1 base, leaving 0 bases of the junction unmatched. CDR1 is SGHDT and CDR2 is YYEEEE in the germline V gene.

V and J are TRBV28 and TRBJ1-4, with TRBD1 identical over 7 bases. The CDR3 covers 15 residues. Germline CDR1 MDHEN, CDR2 SYDVKM. V was clipped by 3 bases and J by 5 bases; unmatched bases: 6. CDR3 protein: CASSLLEGANEKLFF. CDR3 nucleotide sequence: TGTGCCAGCAGTTTGTTGGAGGGGGCCAATGAAAAACTGTTTTTT.

This chain joins TRBV7-2 and TRBJ2-7, with 9 nucleotides matching TRBD2. Germline lookup yields CDR1 SGHTA and CDR2 FQGNSA. Trimming took 1 base from V and 4 from J; bases not matched to a gene: 2. CDR3 length: 14 amino acids. The CDR3 loop is CASSLVREGYEQYF. CDR3 DNA: TGTGCCAGCAGCTTAGTGCGGGAGGGGTACGAGCAGTACTTC. Supplemented by reference TRBV7-2 and TRBJ2-7, the full variable domain reads GAGVSQSPSNKVTEKGKDVELRCDPISGHTALYWYRQSLGQGLEFLIYFQGNSAPDKSGLPSDRFSAERTGGSVSTLTIQRTQQEDSAVYLCASSLVREGYEQYFGPGTRLTVT.

The J gene is TRBJ1-3, the V gene TRBV25-1, with 8 bases fitting TRBD1. This CDR3 contains 16 residues. Losses at the gene ends were 1 base for V and 4 bases for J; bases not matched to a gene: 6. Germline loops: CDR1 MGHDK, CDR2 SYGVNS. The DNA for the CDR3 is TGTGCCAGCAGTGAATTTACGGACAGGGCCGGAAACACCATATATTTT. The encoded protein is CASSEFTDRAGNTIYF.

The chain employs TRBV11-3 and TRBJ2-5, with D hard to call. The V and J ends lost 5 bases and 1 base respectively, with 14 bases between them. The CDR3 contains 15 residues. Looked up from germline, CDR1 is SGHNT and CDR2 is YENEEA. The DNA for the CDR3 is TGTGCCAGCAGCCCCGAACCGCACCCCCAAGAGACCCAGTACTTC. It is translated as CASSPEPHPQETQYF.

V usage is TRBV4-3 and J usage is TRBJ1-5; D is undetermined. The ends were cut back, 4 bases at V and 0 bases at J, with 16 bases in the middle. Germline CDR1 is LGHNA and CDR2 is YSLEER. The CDR3 totals 17 residues. CDR3 bases: TGCGCCAGCAGCCCATCAAGACTCCTATATAGCAATCAGCCCCAGCATTTT. Its protein is CASSPSRLLYSNQPQHF.

This chain joins TRBV29-1 and TRBJ1-1, with D unresolved. Germline loops: CDR1 SQVTM, CDR2 ANQGSEA. V lost 5 bases to trimming and J lost 0 bases, with 4 bases between them. The CDR3 is 11 amino acids. The CDR3 reads CSVFLNTEAFF. CDR3 sequence (DNA): TGCAGCGTTTTCCTGAACACTGAAGCTTTCTTT.